Given below is one TCR beta chain in context. The clone's antigen remains unknown. There are no base qualities to consult, and no much larger clone falls within one base. The data derive from a study of control samples from healthy donors and cancer patients (TCRdb year 2020). Trimming accounts for 0 bases at V and 4 bases at J, while the number of junction bases matched to no gene is 5. The germline V gene supplies CDR1 MNHEY and CDR2 SVGAGI. The CDR3 goes from the cysteine to the phenylalanine over 16 residues. Here the CDR3 DNA is all that survives: 48 bases in frame from base 1. The method was the immunoSEQ multiplex PCR assay. The clones in this table, taken by TCRdb from immuneACCESS, are in-frame only. Not every clone is retained; where verified, under half of the shortfall comes from an unresolved V gene, and the cause of the rest is unknown. The sample profile shows about 160,000 clones; more than 85% of them were found once. The leading ten clones occupy about 0.64% of the sample.

The chain was built from TRBV6-5 and TRBJ1-1, and 10 bases in between align with TRBD1. This TCR came from a young woman in good health. The source material was blood. The sequenced DNA is TGTGCCAGCAGTTACTCGAGGACAGGGGGAACCACTGAAGCTTTCTTT. This translates into CASSYSRTGGTTEAFF.